Each of the 10 T cell receptor beta chains below was sequenced from the same sample in a study of T cells in Graves' hyperthyroidism and ophthalmopathy. RNA transcripts gave rise to amplified TCR beta CDR3 regions. The study used the HTBI primer set for a first-round RT-PCR of the TCR CDR3. TCRdb redid the calling of the multiplex PCR reads with MiXCR, one entry per CDR3 protein. The data show roughly 170,000 distinct CDR3 sequences, about 17% seen once. Sequenced material: blood. All receptors derive from a woman between 45 and 65 years old with Graves' hyperthyroidism.

On this clonotype itself: One end of the junction fails to match germline, which may point to a read error. The chain uses TRBV27 and TRBJ2-7, with 8 bases that match TRBD2. The CDR3 is 14 amino acids. In germline, CDR1 is MNHEY, CDR2 SMNVEV (reference sequence). The CDR3 bases are TGTGCCGGCAGCTCCCGGGGGGGAATAAACGAGCAGTACTTC. Amino acid sequence: CAGSSRGGINEQYF.

This clonotype has a count of ten or more. The chain employs TRBV5-8 and TRBJ2-3; 13 positions agree with TRBD2. This CDR3 region has 17 residues. Germline V gene lookup returns CDR1 SGHTS and CDR2 YDEGEE. The V gene end was trimmed by 4 bases and the J gene end by 0 bases; junction bases not matched to a gene: 5. The CDR3 DNA reads as TGTGCCAGCAGCCTGGGACTAGCGGGGTTAAGCACAGATACGCAGTATTTT. Residues: CASSLGLAGLSTDTQYF.

There are many counts of this clonotype. The chain uses TRBV28 and TRBJ2-2; TRBD2 matches 8 bases. The CDR3 has 15 residues. Germline loops: CDR1 MDHEN, CDR2 SYDVKM. V lost 8 bases and J lost 2; bases outside the gene matches: 7. The CDR3, as DNA: TGTGCCAGCTTTGCGGGAGGCGCTAACACCGGGGAGCTGTTTTTT. The encoded protein is CASFAGGANTGELFF.

This clonotype appeared a few times. The rearrangement links TRBV9 to TRBJ2-7, with TRBD1 matching 7 bases. CDR1 and CDR2 from the germline V gene are SGDLS and YYNGEE. The CDR3 is 16 residues long. Germline trimming cut 3 bases from V and 2 bases from J; bases unmatched to any gene: 11. As DNA, the CDR3 is TGTGCCAGCAGCGCCGCCGGGACAGTCACCCCCTACGAGCAGTACTTC. Protein sequence: CASSAAGTVTPYEQYF.

Ten or more counts support this clonotype. J is TRBJ1-1 and V is TRBV6-1; TRBD1 matches at 11 bases. J was trimmed by 2 bases and V by 4 bases; bases with no gene match: 3. Germline values: CDR1 MNHNS, CDR2 SASEGT. The CDR3 length is 15 residues. The CDR3 here is CASSAGTGGNTEAFF. The CDR3 nucleotides read TGTGCCAGCAGTGCCGGGACAGGGGGAAACACTGAAGCTTTCTTT.

This clonotype was found many times. The chain combines TRBV3-1 with TRBJ1-1; D ambiguous. The CDR3 covers 14 residues. Trimming removed 4 bases from V and 1 base from J, with 10 bases in between. The germline V gene encodes CDR1 LGHDT and CDR2 YNNKEL (reference sequence). CDR3 loop: CASSRLGENTEAFF. The CDR3 DNA follows: TGTGCCAGCAGCCGTCTCGGGGAGAACACTGAAGCTTTCTTT.

This clonotype occurred a few times. This CDR3 is missing its conserved last phenylalanine or tryptophan, likely due to a read error. This sequence joins TRBV27 and TRBJ2-7, with D tentatively TRBD2 (6 bases). The V end lost 0 bases, the J end lost 4 bases, and 19 bases lay between the germline ends. Germline V CDR1 and CDR2: MNHEY, SMNVEV (reference sequence). CDR3 length equals 17 residues. The CDR3 sequence is CASSLSKGFPRGYEQYL. CDR3 bases: TGTGCCAGCAGTTTATCGAAGGGTTTTCCCCGGGGGTACGAGCAGTACCTC.

In its sample, this clonotype was seen many times. This chain joins TRBV7-6 and TRBJ2-3; 7 nucleotides match TRBD1. The V segment lost 6 bases and the J segment 1 base; nucleotides outside the gene matches: 1. This CDR3 is 13 amino acids long. Looked up from germline, CDR1 is SGHVS and CDR2 is FNYEAQ. The CDR3 loop reads CASSTGGTDTQYF. The CDR3 DNA reads as TGTGCCAGCAGTACAGGGGGCACAGATACGCAGTATTTT. Using reference TRBV7-6 and TRBJ2-3 for the parts outside the CDR3, the full variable domain is GAGVSQSPRYKVTKRGQDVALRCDPISGHVSLYWYRQALGQGPEFLTYFNYEAQQDKSGLPNDRFSAERPEGSISTLTIQRTEQRDSAMYRCASSTGGTDTQYFGPGTRLTVL.

The sample holds many counts of this clonotype. The chain recombines TRBV15 with TRBJ2-3, with 8 bases aligning to TRBD2. CDR1 and CDR2 from the germline V gene are LNHNV and YYDKDF (reference sequence). The CDR3 is made up of 18 amino acids. V lost 0 bases to trimming and J lost 2 bases; unmatched junction nucleotides: 10. This CDR3 reads CATSREAGGQPFTDTQYF. Written as DNA, the CDR3 is TGTGCCACCAGCAGAGAGGCGGGGGGACAACCTTTCACAGATACGCAGTATTTT.

This clonotype came up many times. The chain has TRBV27 and TRBJ1-2; no clear D gene. The CDR3 consists of 13 residues. V lost 3 bases and J 8 bases, leaving 13 bases between the germline ends. Germline V gene sequence: CDR1 MNHEY, CDR2 SMNVEV (reference sequence). CDR3 in amino acids: CASSFPGGFGYTF. The CDR3 DNA sequence: TGTGCCAGCAGTTTCCCGGGAGGATTCGGCTACACCTTC.